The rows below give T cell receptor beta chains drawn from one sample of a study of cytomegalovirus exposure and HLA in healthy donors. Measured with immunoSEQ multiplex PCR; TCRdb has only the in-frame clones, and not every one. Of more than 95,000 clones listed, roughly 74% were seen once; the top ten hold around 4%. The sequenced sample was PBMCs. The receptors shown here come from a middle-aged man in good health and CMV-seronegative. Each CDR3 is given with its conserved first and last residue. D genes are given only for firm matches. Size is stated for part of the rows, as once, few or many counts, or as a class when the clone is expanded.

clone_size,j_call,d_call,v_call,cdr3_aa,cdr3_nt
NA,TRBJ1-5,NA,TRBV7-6,CASSLGPTEEYLPSYSNQPQHF,TGTGCCAGCAGCTTAGGGCCGACAGAAGAATATCTCCCCTCGTATAGCAATCAGCCCCAGCATTTT
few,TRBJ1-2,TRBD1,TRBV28,CASSSGQGEGYTF,TGTGCCAGCAGTTCAGGACAGGGGGAGGGCTACACCTTC
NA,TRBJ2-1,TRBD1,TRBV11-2,CASTFDRGGNEQFF,TGTGCCAGCACCTTTGACAGGGGTGGCAATGAGCAGTTCTTC
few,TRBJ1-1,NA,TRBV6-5,CASSEIGAEAFF,TGTGCCAGCAGTGAAATTGGAGCTGAAGCTTTCTTT
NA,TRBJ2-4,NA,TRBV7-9,CASSIGPGVAKNIQYF,TGTGCCAGCAGCATAGGACCAGGGGTGGCCAAAAACATTCAGTACTTC
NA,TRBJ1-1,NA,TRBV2,CASSVLANTEAFF,TGTGCCAGCAGTGTCTTGGCGAACACTGAAGCTTTCTTT
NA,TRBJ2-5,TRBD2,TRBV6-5,CASSYGSSGGRETQYF,TGTGCCAGCAGTTATGGGTCTAGCGGGGGACGAGAGACCCAGTACTTC
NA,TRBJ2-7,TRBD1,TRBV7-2,CASSLTGGYEQYF,TGTGCCAGCAGCTTAACAGGGGGCTACGAGCAGTACTTC
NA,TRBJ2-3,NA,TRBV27,CASSLRDTQYF,TGTGCCAGCAGTTTGAGGGATACGCAGTATTTT
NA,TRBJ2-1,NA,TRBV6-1,CASTAGTTYNEQFF,TGTGCCAGCACCGCGGGGACCACCTACAATGAGCAGTTCTTC
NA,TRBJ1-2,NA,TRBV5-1,CASRLDPGFNYGYTF,TGCGCCAGCAGGTTGGACCCAGGGTTTAACTATGGCTACACCTTC
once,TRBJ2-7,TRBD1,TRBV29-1,CSARQGAGEQYF,TGCAGCGCCAGACAGGGGGCAGGCGAGCAGTACTTC
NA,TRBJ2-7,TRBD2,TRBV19,CASSRLAGDSYEQYF,TGTGCCAGTAGTAGACTAGCGGGGGACTCCTACGAGCAGTACTTC
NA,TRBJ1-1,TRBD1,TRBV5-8,CASSFRAGGENTEAFF,TGTGCCAGCAGCTTTCGGGCAGGGGGAGAGAACACTGAAGCTTTCTTT
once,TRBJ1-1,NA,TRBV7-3,CASSLNTGVEAFF,TGTGCCAGCAGCTTAAATACAGGTGTTGAAGCTTTCTTT
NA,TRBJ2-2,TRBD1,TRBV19,CAARTGWNTGELFF,TGTGCAGCAAGGACAGGGTGGAACACCGGGGAGCTGTTTTTT
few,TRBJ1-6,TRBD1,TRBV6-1,CASRPGQGISPLHF,TGTGCCAGCAGGCCGGGACAGGGGATCTCACCCCTCCACTTT
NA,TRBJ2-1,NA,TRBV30,CAWSKSSYNEQFF,TGTGCCTGGAGTAAGAGCTCCTACAATGAGCAGTTCTTC
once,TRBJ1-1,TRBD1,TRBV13,CASSFAGGGYTEAFF,TGTGCCAGCAGCTTCGCAGGGGGCGGGTACACTGAAGCTTTCTTT
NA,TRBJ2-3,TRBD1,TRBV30,CAWNPDRGDTQYF,TGTGCCTGGAATCCGGACAGGGGAGATACGCAGTATTTT
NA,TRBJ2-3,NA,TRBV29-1,CSVVGGPDTQYF,TGCAGCGTTGTTGGTGGGCCCGATACGCAGTATTTT
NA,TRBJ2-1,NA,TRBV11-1,CASSLRGGMGLYNEQFF,TGTGCCAGCAGCTTAAGGGGTGGTATGGGTCTATACAATGAGCAGTTCTTC
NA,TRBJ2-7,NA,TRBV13,CASSLSGDTNEQYF,TGTGCCAGCAGCTTATCCGGGGACACTAACGAGCAGTACTTC
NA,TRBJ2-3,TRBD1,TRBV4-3,CASSHDRGLADTQYF,TGCGCCAGCAGCCACGACAGGGGGTTAGCAGATACGCAGTATTTT
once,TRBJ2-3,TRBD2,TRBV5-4,CASSRTSGLRDTQYF,TGTGCCAGCAGCCGCACTAGCGGCCTTCGGGATACGCAGTATTTT
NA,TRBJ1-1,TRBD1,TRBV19,CASRGQGMNTEAFF,TGTGCCAGTAGAGGACAGGGGATGAACACTGAAGCTTTCTTT
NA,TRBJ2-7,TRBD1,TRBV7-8,CASSVDRGSEQYF,TGTGCCAGCAGCGTAGACAGGGGAAGCGAGCAGTACTTC
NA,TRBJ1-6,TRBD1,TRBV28,CASSLGDRENSPLHF,TGTGCCAGCAGTTTAGGGGACAGGGAAAATTCACCCCTCCACTTT
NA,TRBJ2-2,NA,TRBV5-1,CASSSQGPGELFF,TGCGCCAGCAGCTCTCAGGGGCCCGGGGAGCTGTTTTTT
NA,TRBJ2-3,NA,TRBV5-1,CASSLGGGSTDTQYF,TGCGCCAGCAGCTTGGGAGGGGGAAGCACAGATACGCAGTATTTT
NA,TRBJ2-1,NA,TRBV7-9,CASSSFQGGEQFF,TGTGCCAGCAGCTCCTTTCAAGGGGGTGAGCAGTTCTTC
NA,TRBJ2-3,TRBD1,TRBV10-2,CATGQGTDTQYF,TGCGCCACCGGACAGGGCACAGATACGCAGTATTTT
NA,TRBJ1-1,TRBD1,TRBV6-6,CASRETGMNTEAFF,TGTGCCAGCCGCGAGACAGGGATGAACACTGAAGCTTTCTTT
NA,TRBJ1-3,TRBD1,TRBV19,CASSISRTGGSSGNTIYF,TGTGCCAGTAGTATATCCCGGACAGGGGGAAGCTCTGGAAACACCATATATTTT
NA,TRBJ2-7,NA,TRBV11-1,CASSPSVTPASSYEQYF,TGTGCCAGCAGCCCTTCGGTGACTCCCGCATCCTCCTACGAGCAGTACTTC
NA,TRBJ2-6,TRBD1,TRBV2,CASSRGTGGIGANVLTF,TGTGCCAGCTCTCGCGGGACAGGGGGAATTGGGGCCAACGTCCTGACTTTC
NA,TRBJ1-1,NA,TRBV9,CASSATQGSTEAFF,TGTGCCAGCAGCGCGACACAGGGCAGCACTGAAGCTTTCTTT
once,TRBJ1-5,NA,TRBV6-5,CASSYSGGNQPQHF,TGTGCCAGCAGTTACTCGGGAGGGAATCAGCCCCAGCATTTT
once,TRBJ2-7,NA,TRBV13,CASSFSGEQYF,TGTGCCAGCAGCTTTTCGGGCGAGCAGTACTTC
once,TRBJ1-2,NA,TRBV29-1,CSDEKGGYVYTF,TGCAGCGACGAAAAGGGGGGGTACGTTTACACCTTC
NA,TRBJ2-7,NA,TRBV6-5,CASSRQAAYEQYF,TGTGCCAGCAGCCGACAGGCCGCCTACGAGCAGTACTTC
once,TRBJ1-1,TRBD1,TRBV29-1,CSVEMGQVGLGTEAFF,TGCAGCGTTGAAATGGGACAGGTGGGTTTGGGCACTGAAGCTTTCTTT
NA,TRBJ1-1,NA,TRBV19,CASSILAGEGEAFF,TGTGCCAGTAGTATCCTTGCGGGGGAGGGTGAAGCTTTCTTT
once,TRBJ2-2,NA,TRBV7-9,CASSLGQGFGELFF,TGTGCCAGCAGCTTAGGTCAGGGCTTCGGGGAGCTGTTTTTT
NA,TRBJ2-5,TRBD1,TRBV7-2,CASSLRQGGETQYF,TGTGCCAGCAGCTTGCGACAGGGTGGCGAGACCCAGTACTTC
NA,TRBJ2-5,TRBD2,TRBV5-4,CASSAQLAGEETQYF,TGTGCCAGCAGCGCCCAACTAGCGGGGGAAGAGACCCAGTACTTC
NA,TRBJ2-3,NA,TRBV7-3,CASSFGVGSTDTQYF,TGTGCCAGCAGCTTTGGAGTAGGTAGCACAGATACGCAGTATTTT
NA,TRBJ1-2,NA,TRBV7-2,CASRLGGGNGYTF,TGTGCCAGCCGCCTAGGCGGGGGTAACGGCTACACCTTC
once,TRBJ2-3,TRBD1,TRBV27,CASTLRTGGYPDTQYF,TGTGCCAGCACCCTTCGGACAGGGGGTTACCCGGATACGCAGTATTTT
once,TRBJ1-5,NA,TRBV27,CASSLFRGSQPQHF,TGTGCCAGCAGTTTATTTCGGGGGTCCCAGCCCCAGCATTTT
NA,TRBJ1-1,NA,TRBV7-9,CASTNGGRVNTEAFF,TGTGCCAGCACAAATGGGGGCAGGGTGAATACTGAAGCTTTCTTT
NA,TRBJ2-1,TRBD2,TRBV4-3,CASSQDRGTSGGAGQFF,TGCGCCAGCAGCCAAGATCGTGGGACTAGCGGGGGGGCAGGGCAGTTCTTC
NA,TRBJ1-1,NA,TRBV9,CASSGEGTNTEAFF,TGTGCCAGCAGCGGGGAGGGCACAAACACTGAAGCTTTCTTT
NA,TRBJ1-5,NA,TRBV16,CASSYGADGQPQHF,TGTGCCAGCAGCTACGGAGCCGACGGTCAGCCCCAGCATTTT
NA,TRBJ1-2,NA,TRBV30,CAWRRQGNYGYTF,TGTGCCTGGAGAAGGCAGGGTAACTATGGCTACACCTTC
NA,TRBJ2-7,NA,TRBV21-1,CASSSKLLAGDTYEQYF,TGTGCCAGCAGCAGCAAACTGTTAGCGGGGGACACCTACGAGCAGTACTTC
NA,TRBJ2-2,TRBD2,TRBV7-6,CASSRGLAGGPNTGELFF,TGTGCCAGCAGCCGGGGACTAGCGGGGGGACCTAACACCGGGGAGCTGTTTTTT
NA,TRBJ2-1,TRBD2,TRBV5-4,CASTVGGGTYNEQFF,TGTGCCAGCACCGTCGGGGGGGGTACCTACAATGAGCAGTTCTTC